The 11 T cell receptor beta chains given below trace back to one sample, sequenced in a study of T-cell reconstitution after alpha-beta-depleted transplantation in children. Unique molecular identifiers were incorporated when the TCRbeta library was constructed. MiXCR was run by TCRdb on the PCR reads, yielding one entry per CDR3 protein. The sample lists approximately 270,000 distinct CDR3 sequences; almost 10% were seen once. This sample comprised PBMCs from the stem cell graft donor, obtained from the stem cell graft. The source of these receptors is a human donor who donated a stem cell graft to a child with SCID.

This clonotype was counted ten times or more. The CDR3 here is CASSPPPDWQGLWEQYF. Written as DNA, the CDR3 is TGTGCCAGCAGCCCCCCCCCGGATTGGCAGGGGCTTTGGGAGCAGTACTTC. This chain links TRBV2 with TRBJ2-7; perhaps TRBD1 as D (6 bases). CDR1 is SNHLY, CDR2 FYNNEI, per germline. The CDR3 is 17 residues long. The V and J ends lost 6 bases and 7 bases respectively, with 28 bases between them.

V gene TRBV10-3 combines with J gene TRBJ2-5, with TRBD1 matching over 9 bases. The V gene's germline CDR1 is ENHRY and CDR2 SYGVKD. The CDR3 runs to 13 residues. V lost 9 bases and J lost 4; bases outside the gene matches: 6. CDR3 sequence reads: CAIQTGGGETQYF. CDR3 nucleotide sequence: TGTGCCATACAAACAGGGGGCGGAGAGACCCAGTACTTC.

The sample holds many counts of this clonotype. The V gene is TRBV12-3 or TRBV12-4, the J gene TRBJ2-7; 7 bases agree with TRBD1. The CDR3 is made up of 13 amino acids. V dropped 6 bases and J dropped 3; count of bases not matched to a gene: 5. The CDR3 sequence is CASRETGRYEQYF. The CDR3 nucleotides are TGTGCCAGCAGAGAGACAGGGCGCTACGAGCAGTACTTC.

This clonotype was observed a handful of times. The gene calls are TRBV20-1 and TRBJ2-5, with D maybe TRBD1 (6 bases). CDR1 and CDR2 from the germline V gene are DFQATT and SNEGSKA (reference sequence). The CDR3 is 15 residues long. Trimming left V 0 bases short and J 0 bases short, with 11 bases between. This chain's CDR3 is CSARDVTGHQETQYF. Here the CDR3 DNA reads TGCAGTGCTAGAGATGTAACAGGGCACCAAGAGACCCAGTACTTC.

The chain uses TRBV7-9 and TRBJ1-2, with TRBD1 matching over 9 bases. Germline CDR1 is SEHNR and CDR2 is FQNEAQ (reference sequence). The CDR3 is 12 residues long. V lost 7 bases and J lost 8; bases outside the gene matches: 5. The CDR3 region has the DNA TGTGCCAGCAACACAGGGGGCATGGGCTACACCTTC. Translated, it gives CASNTGGMGYTF.

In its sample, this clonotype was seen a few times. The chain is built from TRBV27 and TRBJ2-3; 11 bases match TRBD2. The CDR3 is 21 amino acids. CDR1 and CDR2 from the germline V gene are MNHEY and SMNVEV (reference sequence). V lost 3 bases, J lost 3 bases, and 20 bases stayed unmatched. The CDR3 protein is CASSFHTPLAGGQRWTDTQYF. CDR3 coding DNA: TGTGCCAGCAGTTTTCACACCCCCCTAGCGGGGGGCCAGAGGTGGACAGATACGCAGTATTTT.

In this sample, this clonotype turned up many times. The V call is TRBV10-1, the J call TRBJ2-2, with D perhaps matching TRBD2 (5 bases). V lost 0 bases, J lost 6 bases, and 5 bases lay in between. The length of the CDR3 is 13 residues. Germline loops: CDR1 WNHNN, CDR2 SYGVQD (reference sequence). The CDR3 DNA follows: TGCGCCAGCAGTGAGTCCGGGGCCGGGGAGCTGTTTTTT. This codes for CASSESGAGELFF.

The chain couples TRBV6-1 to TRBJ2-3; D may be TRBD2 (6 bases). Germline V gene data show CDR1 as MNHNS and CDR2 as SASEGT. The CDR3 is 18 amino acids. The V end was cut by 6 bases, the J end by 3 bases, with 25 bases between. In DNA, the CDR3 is TGTGCCAGCAGGAAGGCCGGGAGAGGCGAGTTCGGAACAGATACGCAGTATTTT. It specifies CASRKAGRGEFGTDTQYF.

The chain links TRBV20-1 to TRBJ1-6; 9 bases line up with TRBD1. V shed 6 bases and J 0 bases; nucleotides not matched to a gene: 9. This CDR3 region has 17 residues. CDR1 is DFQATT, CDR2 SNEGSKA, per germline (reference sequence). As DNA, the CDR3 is TGCAGTGCCAGGTCAGGACAGGGGAGCTCCTATAATTCACCCCTCCACTTT. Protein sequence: CSARSGQGSSYNSPLHF.

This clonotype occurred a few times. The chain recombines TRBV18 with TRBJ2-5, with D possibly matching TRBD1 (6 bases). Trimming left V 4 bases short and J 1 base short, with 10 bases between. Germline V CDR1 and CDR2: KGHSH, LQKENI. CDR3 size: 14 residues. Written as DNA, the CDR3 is TGTGCCAGCTCACTTAGGACAGCCCAAGAGACCCAGTACTTC. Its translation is CASSLRTAQETQYF.

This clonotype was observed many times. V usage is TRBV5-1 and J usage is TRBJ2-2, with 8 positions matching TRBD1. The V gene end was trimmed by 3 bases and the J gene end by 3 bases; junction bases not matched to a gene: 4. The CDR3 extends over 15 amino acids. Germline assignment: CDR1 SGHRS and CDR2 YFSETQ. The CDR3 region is CASSWWTGYTGELFF. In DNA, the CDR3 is TGCGCCAGCAGCTGGTGGACAGGGTACACCGGGGAGCTGTTTTTT.